The T cell receptor beta chain under discussion was sequenced for a study of blood T cell repertoires in COVID-19 (dated by TCRdb to the early 2020s). With respect to the entire study: Samples covering the acute and convalescent phases of COVID-19 were provided by collaborators in the United States, Italy and Spain. The prospective study material was composed of cDNA or gDNA derived from T cells, B-cell-depleted T cells, or PBMCs. Deeply sampled blood TCRbeta repertoires from subjects exposed to, actively infected with, or recovered from COVID-19 were included in the dataset. The repertoires were released in a freely available public database meant as a resource for research on the immune response to SARS-CoV-2. The samples were drawn from two sources: the first 160 participants of the ongoing ImmuneRACE study, and some 1,300 subjects contributed by 6 global collaborators. A de-identified subject ID, COVID-19 status, age in years and sex were almost always included in the sample metadata. HLA class I and class II types, where available, came from metadata supplied by the sample provider rather than from assay-based typing.

Samples from volunteer blood donors who had recovered from COVID-19 were contributed by a second Seattle source. Whole blood was collected in K2EDTA tubes by collaborating institutions according to the institutions' own protocols. Collaborator samples were shipped for TCRbeta analysis as frozen whole blood, isolated PBMCs, or DNA extracted from either sample type. In its sample, this clone was seen a few times. Its antigen is currently not known. No much larger clone is present one base from it, and per-base qualities are unavailable. The immunoSEQ Assay, a bias-controlled multiplex PCR, was used to amplify TCRbeta CDR3 regions from genomic DNA. Concerning the study's data processing: The number of nucleated cells in each sample was estimated by amplification of reference gene primers within the assay. Sequence reads were collapsed and filtered to measure the absolute abundance of every unique TCRbeta CDR3 rearrangement. For each sample, productive Simpson clonality was calculated by taking the square root of Simpson's diversity index across productive rearrangements. TCRdb stores this immuneACCESS table with in-frame sequences only. Part of the clones is absent; in the studies checked, under half of the shortfall reflects unresolved V genes, and no reason is known for the rest. The V and J calls and clone size were taken over from that table, and D and trimming were inferred from the DNA. Recorded for this sample are about 250,000 clones; more than 75% of them occurred a single time. The top ten clonotypes cover about 1% of the sample.

What the authors observed across the whole study: How much clinical and demographic metadata was included differed by source and by participant, and the metadata was provided uncurated.

Based on the germline V gene, the CDR1 and CDR2 sequences are LGHNA and YNFKEQ. The trim is 0 bases for V and 5 bases for J, with a gap of 21 bases between the germline ends. CDR3 length: 18 amino acids, cysteine to phenylalanine. Left in the record is the CDR3 DNA by itself, 54 bases read in frame from the first base. Sequenced material: peripheral blood. The rearranged chain carries TRBV4-2 and TRBJ2-3, with TRBD1 tentatively as D gene (7 bases match). This receptor was obtained from a woman in her forties who had recovered from COVID-19. The CDR3 protein sequence reads: CASSQDGGGAPGGDTQYF. The base sequence is TGTGCCAGCAGCCAAGACGGGGGCGGGGCCCCAGGGGGAGATACGCAGTATTTT.